A selection of T cell receptor beta chains follows, all from one sample in a study of cytomegalovirus exposure and HLA in healthy donors. TCRdb keeps only in-frame clones here, not all; method: immunoSEQ multiplex PCR. The data hold roughly 130,000 clones, with 79% observed a single time. Sequencing input: PBMCs. The receptors derive from a man aged 18 to 29 in good health and CMV-seronegative. CDR3s leave out the opening cysteine and the closing phenylalanine or tryptophan.

>TRBJ1-2|TRBV6-5
ASRLPGGGYGYT
>TRBJ2-1|TRBV30
AWRTDSVGEQF
>TRBJ1-1|TRBV7-6
ASSAPRANTEAF
>TRBJ2-1|TRBV7-3
ASSFGLAHYNEQF
>TRBJ1-2|TRBV5-1
ASSETTANYGYT
>TRBJ2-7|TRBV4-2
ASSPRGGGYEQY
>TRBJ1-5|TRBV30
AWSEFGVGSNQPQH
>TRBJ2-1|TRBV11-2
ASSLVGRLAGVDEQF
>TRBJ2-1|TRBV5-1
ASSLPGLAAYNEQF
>TRBJ2-5|TRBV7-2
ASSLALEETQY
>TRBJ2-3|TRBV5-4
ASSSGTSSTDTQY
>TRBJ1-6|TRBV30
AWSVLSRGNSPLH
>TRBJ2-7|TRBV9
ASSVGGGTSYEQY
>TRBJ1-1|TRBV19
ASSMGANTEAF
>TRBJ2-2|TRBV6-5
ASSYTGTGGSGELF
>TRBJ1-2|TRBV5-1
ASSLGKGLRLYGYT
>TRBJ2-4|TRBV7-6
ASSLRSPGQGYNIQY
>TRBJ1-2|TRBV7-9
ASSLESINYGYT
>TRBJ1-1|TRBV13
ASSPGTGFRSLNTEAF
>TRBJ2-5|TRBV5-1
ASSVSGAHETQY
>TRBJ2-5|TRBV15
ATSRAGGETQY
>TRBJ2-2|TRBV4-2
ASSQERVGRELF